This T cell receptor beta chain was captured by sequencing in a study of blood T cell repertoires in COVID-19. The wider study: Sites across the United States, Italy and Spain contributed samples from acute and convalescent COVID-19.

Method: immunoSEQ multiplex PCR; TCRdb's copy keeps in-frame clones and lacks some. This table holds 250,000 to 300,000 clones, about 86% found once. Recruits, aged roughly 18 to 90 years, lived in 24 US areas. Allocation to cohorts depended on clinical history reported by the participants. The germline V gene has CDR1 WNHNN and CDR2 SYGVQD (reference sequence). CDR3 length: 14 amino acids. V was shortened by 8 bases and J by 4 bases, with 17 bases between the two germline ends. This rearrangement joins TRBV10-1 to TRBJ1-1, with no clear D. This clonotype originated in a man aged 30-40 years with acute COVID-19. Sequencing was done on a sample of PBMCs or T cells enriched from blood (not recorded which). As DNA, the CDR3 is TGCGCCAGCGGTCACGGATACACGGGCACTGAAGCTTTCTTT. It is translated as CASGHGYTGTEAFF.